A selection of T cell receptor beta chains follows, all from one sample in a study of cytomegalovirus exposure and HLA in healthy donors. The assay was immunoSEQ multiplex PCR, and TCRdb's table has in-frame clones only and misses some. The sample carries 100,000 to 150,000 clones, over 70% recorded once. The sample was PBMCs. These receptors came from a woman aged 40 to 50 in good health and CMV-seronegative. Both conserved end residues are part of each CDR3. The D gene is left open where the match is weak. Clone size is given for some rows only: seen once, a few or many times, or a class if the clone is expanded.

NA	TRBV9	TRBJ1-2	TRBD1	TGTGCCAGCAGCGTAGAACAGGGGGCCGGCTATGGCTACACCTTC	CASSVEQGAGYGYTF
NA	TRBV5-6	TRBJ2-7	TRBD1	TGTGCCAGCAGCTCCCCGGACAGGCGCCCCTACGAGCAGTACTTC	CASSSPDRRPYEQYF
NA	TRBV9	TRBJ1-2	NA	TGTGCCAGCAGCGTAGGACAGGCCCTTAACTATGGCTACACCTTC	CASSVGQALNYGYTF
few	TRBV18	TRBJ2-1	TRBD2	TGTGCCAGCTCACGTCTAGCGGATTCCTACAATGAGCAGTTCTTC	CASSRLADSYNEQFF
NA	TRBV19	TRBJ2-2	TRBD2	TGTGCCAGTAGTATAATTCTTAGGACTAGCGGGGTGGTCACCGGGGAGCTGTTTTTT	CASSIILRTSGVVTGELFF
NA	TRBV10-3	TRBJ2-3	NA	TGTGCCATCAGTGAGAGGTTAGAGGGGGATGATACGCAGTATTTT	CAISERLEGDDTQYF
medium-sized	TRBV6-1	TRBJ2-1	NA	TGTGCCAGCAGTCCGGGACAAGAACACAATGAGCAGTTCTTC	CASSPGQEHNEQFF
NA	TRBV5-4	TRBJ1-6	NA	TGTGCCAGCAGCGACACAGATTATAATTCACCCCTCCACTTT	CASSDTDYNSPLHF
NA	TRBV2	TRBJ1-1	NA	TGTGCCAGCAGTGGGGGCCGGAACACTGAAGCTTTCTTT	CASSGGRNTEAFF
NA	TRBV19	TRBJ1-5	NA	TGTGCCAGTAGCCCAATGGGGGGAGGTGATCAGCCCCAGCATTTT	CASSPMGGGDQPQHF
NA	TRBV28	TRBJ1-1	NA	TGTGCCAGCACCCCCGGCGGGGGGAACACTGAAGCTTTCTTT	CASTPGGGNTEAFF
NA	TRBV4-1	TRBJ2-7	NA	TGCGCCAGCAGCACTTCGAAGGGGACTGCCGCCTACGAGCAGTACTTC	CASSTSKGTAAYEQYF
NA	TRBV2	TRBJ2-2	TRBD1	TGTGCCAGCAAGGACAGGGAGGTCTGGAGCACCGGGGAGCTGTTTTTT	CASKDREVWSTGELFF
NA	TRBV7-9	TRBJ2-1	TRBD2	TGTGCCAGCAGCCCCACACTAGCGGGGTACAATGAGCAGTTCTTC	CASSPTLAGYNEQFF
NA	TRBV19	TRBJ2-5	TRBD2	TGTGCCAGTACCCAGGGCGGGGGCCAAGAGACCCAGTACTTC	CASTQGGGQETQYF
NA	TRBV18	TRBJ2-7	TRBD1	TGTGCCAGCTCAGGGGACAGACAGTTCCAATACGAGCAGTACTTC	CASSGDRQFQYEQYF
once	TRBV7-3	TRBJ2-3	TRBD2	TGTGCCAGCAGCTCGGGACTAGCGGGAGATACGCAGTATTTT	CASSSGLAGDTQYF
few	TRBV10-3	TRBJ2-7	NA	TGTGCCATCAGCCCCGCTTTGGAGACGGGCTACGAGCAGTACTTC	CAISPALETGYEQYF
many	TRBV7-2	TRBJ2-1	TRBD1	TGTGCCAGCAGATCCAAGACAGGGGCCGCCTACAATGAGCAGTTCTTC	CASRSKTGAAYNEQFF
NA	TRBV5-5	TRBJ1-5	NA	TGTGCCAGCAGCTTGGGGCCAGGGAATCAGCCCCAGCATTTT	CASSLGPGNQPQHF
NA	TRBV6-8	TRBJ2-2	TRBD2	TGTGCCAGCAGTTACTCGTTGCCTAGCGGGGGCCTAACGAACACCGGGGAGCTGTTTTTT	CASSYSLPSGGLTNTGELFF
once	TRBV4-1	TRBJ1-5	NA	TGCGCCAGCTCTCCCCTAGGACGACGGACTCCTGCTTCGGAGCAGCCCCAGCATTTT	CASSPLGRRTPASEQPQHF
NA	TRBV6-5	TRBJ1-2	TRBD1	TGTGCCAGCAGCGGTGCAGGGGGCTATGGCTACACCTTC	CASSGAGGYGYTF
NA	TRBV13	TRBJ2-1	TRBD2	TGTGCCAGCAGCTTAGGAGGACTAGGAAGGGGTGAGCAGTTCTTC	CASSLGGLGRGEQFF
NA	TRBV27	TRBJ2-1	NA	TGTGCCAGCAGTTTTAATTCGGACAATGAGCAGTTCTTC	CASSFNSDNEQFF
NA	TRBV11-2	TRBJ1-5	NA	TGTGCCAGCAGCTTACGGGCGGACAGATCGAATCAGCCCCAGCATTTT	CASSLRADRSNQPQHF
NA	TRBV18	TRBJ1-2	TRBD1	TGTGCCAGCTCACCCGTCCCACAGGGGGAATATGGCTACACCTTC	CASSPVPQGEYGYTF
many	TRBV6-6	TRBJ2-7	NA	TGTGCCAGCAGTTATAGCACTTCCTCCTACGAGCAGTACTTC	CASSYSTSSYEQYF
NA	TRBV4-3	TRBJ1-2	NA	TGCGCCAGCAGCCTAGGGACTGCTGGCTATGGCTACACCTTC	CASSLGTAGYGYTF
few	TRBV7-9	TRBJ2-1	NA	TGTGCCAGCAGCTTAGAACAGCCCCGCAATGAGCAGTTCTTC	CASSLEQPRNEQFF
NA	TRBV5-1	TRBJ2-7	NA	TGCGCCAGCAGCGGGGACATAGCAAACGAGCAGTACTTC	CASSGDIANEQYF
few	TRBV7-2	TRBJ1-5	NA	TGTGCCAGCAGCCCCAAGGCGGATCAGCCCCAGCATTTT	CASSPKADQPQHF
NA	TRBV19	TRBJ1-2	TRBD1	TGTGCCAGTAGTCCCTGGGGACAGGGTCCCAACTATGGCTACACCTTC	CASSPWGQGPNYGYTF
NA	TRBV18	TRBJ2-7	TRBD2	TGTGCCAGCTCAACTAGCGAGAGCTCCTACGAGCAGTACTTC	CASSTSESSYEQYF
NA	TRBV5-1	TRBJ2-2	NA	TGCGCCAGCGGGGAAGCAGGGTACGCGAACACCGGGGAGCTGTTTTTT	CASGEAGYANTGELFF
NA	TRBV15	TRBJ2-2	NA	TGTGCCACCAGGTCAGGGGTGACGACCGGGGAGCTGTTTTTT	CATRSGVTTGELFF
NA	TRBV7-2	TRBJ2-1	TRBD2	TGTGCCAGCAGCTCGGGACTAGCGGGGGGTCGGAAAAATGAGCAGTTCTTC	CASSSGLAGGRKNEQFF
NA	TRBV27	TRBJ1-1	NA	TGTGCCAGCACTGGGCAGGGGAACACTGAAGCTTTCTTT	CASTGQGNTEAFF
NA	TRBV19	TRBJ1-2	NA	TGTGCCAGTAGGGTCTTATCCCGGGATGGCTACACCTTC	CASRVLSRDGYTF
NA	TRBV4-3	TRBJ2-7	NA	TGCGCCAGCAGCCAACTGCGGTCCTACGAGCAGTACTTC	CASSQLRSYEQYF
NA	TRBV6-6	TRBJ1-1	TRBD1	TGTGCCAGTTCGCTACAGGGGAGCACTGAAGCTTTCTTT	CASSLQGSTEAFF
few	TRBV7-2	TRBJ2-5	TRBD2	TGTGCCAGCAGCTTCGGACTAGCCCAAGAGACCCAGTACTTC	CASSFGLAQETQYF
NA	TRBV13	TRBJ2-7	NA	TGTGCCAGCAGCTATCGAGACGAGCAGTACTTC	CASSYRDEQYF